This T cell receptor beta chain was retrieved from a study of blood T cell repertoires in COVID-19. At the level of the study: COVID-19 samples, acute and convalescent, were from the United States, Italy and Spain. T cells, B-cell-depleted T cells, or PBMCs provided the cDNA or gDNA that served as material.

The length of the CDR3 is 16 residues. From germline, CDR1 is SGHVS and CDR2 FQNEAQ. The V end lost 1 base, the J end lost 12 bases, and 22 bases lay between the germline ends. This clone was seen just once. Study processing details: Reference gene primer amplification gave nucleated cell count estimates. Only in-frame clones appear in the TCRdb table, and some are missing; sequencing was by immunoSEQ multiplex PCR. V, J and clone size are taken as reported in that table, and D and trimming were inferred from the DNA itself. The sample gives about 270,000 clones, 81% of which show up once; around 2.9% is in the top ten.

This TCR derives from a woman aged 55-69 years with active or convalescent COVID-19. The sample was peripheral blood. The chain carries TRBV7-8 and TRBJ1-3; D is undetermined. The CDR3 DNA is TGTGCCAGCAGCTTAGTTCAAAGCCGGAGGGTGAGGGACATATATTTT. Translated: CASSLVQSRRVRDIYF.